The 6 T cell receptor beta chains below all came from one sample that was sequenced in a study of CD8 T cells in ankylosing spondylitis. TCRdb processed the 5' RACE reads anew with MiXCR; each CDR3 protein has one entry. The data show around 250,000 distinct CDR3 sequences, about 11% seen once. Sequencing was carried out using blood, either unsorted or a sorted T cell fraction (not recorded which). These TCRs come from a male donor with ankylosing spondylitis or in good health (not recorded which).

This clonotype appeared many times. The V and J genes are TRBV6-1 and TRBJ2-1; TRBD2 aligns across 7 bases. Germline CDR1 is MNHNS and CDR2 is SASEGT. J was trimmed by 7 bases and V by 6 bases; bases with no gene match: 6. The CDR3 runs 13 residues. Here the CDR3 reads CASRVRGGNEQFF. The CDR3 bases are TGTGCCAGCAGGGTTAGGGGAGGGAATGAGCAGTTCTTC.

This clonotype was recorded many times. The chain combines TRBV19 with TRBJ2-3, with D uncertain. The germline V gene encodes CDR1 LNHDA and CDR2 SQIVND (reference sequence). The V end was cut by 2 bases, the J end by 2 bases, with 14 bases between. The CDR3 is made up of 16 amino acids. CDR3 amino acids: CASSITARGSTDTQYF. Written as DNA, the CDR3 is TGTGCCAGTAGTATAACGGCGCGCGGATCCACAGATACGCAGTATTTT. The variable domain in full, with the rest retrieved from reference TRBV19 and TRBJ2-3, is DGGITQSPKYLFRKEGQNVTLSCEQNLNHDAMYWYRQDPGQGLRLIYYSQIVNDFQKGDIAEGYSVSREKKESFPLTVTSAQKNPTAFYLCASSITARGSTDTQYFGPGTRLTVL.

This rearrangement joins TRBV7-9 to TRBJ1-2; D unclear. Trimming pared 5 bases from V and 13 bases from J, leaving 20 bases between. The germline CDR1 and CDR2 sequences are SEHNR and FQNEAQ (reference sequence). The CDR3 extends over 13 amino acids. CDR3 bases: TGTGCCAGCAGCGCCCGACAATCGGGGATGGCCACCTTC. It yields the protein CASSARQSGMATF.

This clonotype was counted at least ten times. The V gene is TRBV5-1, the J gene TRBJ2-2; no clear D. Per the germline V gene, CDR1 is SGHRS and CDR2 is YFSETQ. The CDR3 is 14 amino acids. With 0 bases removed from V and 6 bases from J, the gap between germline ends came to 9 bases. The CDR3 DNA is TGCGCCAGCAGCTTGGATGGTCTAGCCGGGGAGCTGTTTTTT. It translates to CASSLDGLAGELFF.

This clonotype was seen many times. This rearrangement joins TRBV20-1 to TRBJ2-7; D possibly matches TRBD1 or TRBD2 (6 bases each). V was cut by 2 bases and J by 2 bases, with 10 bases left in between. The germline CDR1 and CDR2 sequences are DFQATT and SNEGSKA (reference sequence). This CDR3 contains 13 residues. The CDR3 bases are TGCAGTGCTAGACTAAGGGGGGCCTACGAGCAGTACTTC. It is translated as CSARLRGAYEQYF.

This clonotype was seen ten or more times. The CDR3 reads CASSLAGTAEEQFF. The CDR3 bases are TGTGCCAGCAGTTTAGCAGGAACGGCCGAAGAGCAGTTCTTC. The chain has TRBV12-3 or TRBV12-4 and TRBJ2-1; D ambiguous. The CDR3 is 14 amino acids. V was pared by 0 bases and J by 10 bases, with 13 bases between.